This TCR beta chain was captured by sequencing in a study of cytomegalovirus exposure and HLA in healthy donors. Findings of the study overall: The study found most TCR sequences rare, yet found some public TCRs in many donors. Being indistinguishable, some V segments were excluded, TRBV6-2 and TRBV6-3 among them.

Trimming shortened V by 3 bases and J by 5 bases, and 8 bases separated the two germline ends. The CDR3 length is 12 residues. The germline V gene encodes CDR1 SQVTM and CDR2 ANQGSEA. The study ran its PCR with 60 Vbeta and 13 Jbeta primers. Clones were read by immunoSEQ multiplex PCR, and TCRdb kept only the in-frame ones, dropping some. This sample has 65,000 to 90,000 clones; roughly 73% occur once, and the top ten carry more than 15%. Healthy individuals who donated bone marrow served as the donors. Worth noting for this clone: Its cognate antigen is unknown.

The clonotype originates from a woman aged 40-49 years in good health and CMV-seropositive. The chain recombines TRBV29-1 with TRBJ1-3; a weak D match, TRBD1 (5 bases). Sample: PBMCs. The CDR3 DNA sequence: TGCAGCGTTGACAGGGATCGAAACACCATATATTTT. Its protein is CSVDRDRNTIYF.